The 18 T cell receptor beta chains listed next were all sequenced from one sample in a study of T cell responses to AZD1222 COVID-19 vaccine. Here immunoSEQ multiplex PCR was the method, and the copy in TCRdb shows in-frame clones only, minus some. The sample contains 90,000 to 150,000 clones, 70% to 90% of which appear only once. The sample was peripheral blood, taken on day 0 of AZD1222 vaccination. The receptors shown here come from an adult in good health.

The chain has TRBV19 and TRBJ2-1; D is perhaps TRBD2 (6 bases). The CDR3 sequence is 14 residues long. CDR1 LNHDA and CDR2 SQIVND come from the germline V gene (reference sequence). V lost 7 bases and J 10 bases, leaving 20 bases between the germline ends. DNA of the CDR3: TGTGCCAGTATGGCGGGGAGGCTTCTTGACGAGCAGTTCTTC. It is translated as CASMAGRLLDEQFF. Based on the CDR3 plus reference TRBV19 and TRBJ2-1, the full variable domain is DGGITQSPKYLFRKEGQNVTLSCEQNLNHDAMYWYRQDPGQGLRLIYYSQIVNDFQKGDIAEGYSVSREKKESFPLTVTSAQKNPTAFYLCASMAGRLLDEQFFGPGTRLTVL.

The chain uses TRBV6-1 and TRBJ2-3, with D possibly being TRBD1 or TRBD2 (5 bases each). Trimming shortened V by 4 bases and J by 2 bases, and 10 bases separated the two germline ends. The length of the CDR3 is 14 residues. The germline CDR1 and CDR2 sequences are MNHNS and SASEGT. CDR3 residues: CASSALGVTDTQYF. For the CDR3, the DNA is TGTGCCAGCAGTGCGTTGGGGGTCACAGATACGCAGTATTTT.

The chain combines TRBV15 with TRBJ2-7; 10 nucleotides match TRBD2. The J segment lost 4 bases and the V segment lost 0 bases, leaving 6 bases of the junction unmatched. This CDR3 region has 16 residues. Germline-derived CDR1 and CDR2 are LNHNV and YYDKDF (reference sequence). The CDR3 here is CATSREKAGGRYEQYF. CDR3 in DNA: TGTGCCACCAGCAGAGAAAAAGCGGGAGGGCGGTACGAGCAGTACTTC.

V is TRBV30 and J is TRBJ1-2; D is undetermined. CDR3 size: 13 residues. V was pared by 1 base and J by 4 bases, with 10 bases between. Germline V lookup: CDR1 GTSNPN, CDR2 SVGIG (reference sequence). The CDR3 protein is CAWSGRRFYGYTF. Written as DNA, the CDR3 is TGTGCCTGGAGTGGCCGGCGGTTCTATGGCTACACCTTC.

The chain links TRBV2 to TRBJ1-5; D might be TRBD1 (5 bases). Trimming pared 4 bases from V and 0 bases from J, leaving 10 bases between. Germline lookup yields CDR1 SNHLY and CDR2 FYNNEI. CDR3 length: 15 amino acids. CDR3 loop: CASSGDSNSNQPQHF. The CDR3 region has the DNA TGTGCCAGCAGTGGAGACAGCAATAGCAATCAGCCCCAGCATTTT. The entire variable domain, with the rest obtained from reference TRBV2 and TRBJ1-5, is as follows: EPEVTQTPSHQVTQMGQEVILRCVPISNHLYFYWYRQILGQKVEFLVSFYNNEISEKSEIFDDQFSVERPDGSNFTLKIRSTKLEDSAMYFCASSGDSNSNQPQHFGDGTRLSIL.

In its sample, this clone was seen a few times. This rearrangement joins TRBV6-4 to TRBJ2-1, with D tentatively TRBD1 or TRBD2 (6 bases each). Germline V gives CDR1 MRHNA, CDR2 SNTAGT. The CDR3 totals 14 residues. The V and J ends lost 3 bases and 7 bases respectively, with 13 bases between them. The CDR3 here is CASSEGGGGNEQFF. In DNA, the CDR3 is TGTGCCAGCAGTGAGGGCGGAGGGGGTAATGAGCAGTTCTTC.

The chain couples TRBV7-2 to TRBJ1-1; 9 nucleotides line up with TRBD1. V lost 1 base, J lost 4 bases, and 1 base stayed unmatched. The germline V gene encodes CDR1 SGHTA and CDR2 FQGNSA. The CDR3 has 14 amino acids. The CDR3 bases are TGTGCCAGCAGCTTAGACAGGGGGCTCACTGAAGCTTTCTTT. Its translation is CASSLDRGLTEAFF.

Points on this clone: One end of the junction fails to match germline, which may point to a read error. This chain uses TRBV12-3 or TRBV12-4 with TRBJ1-1; D is ambiguous. The CDR3 consists of 13 residues. CDR3 region: CASSLAPRTSAFF. CDR3 sequence (DNA): TGTGCCAGCAGCTTAGCCCCGCGGACTTCTGCTTTCTTT.

V and J are TRBV6-5 and TRBJ2-2; weak D call: TRBD1 (6 bases). CDR1 is MNHEY, CDR2 SVGAGI, per germline. The CDR3 is 15 amino acids. V gave up 7 bases and J gave up 7 bases, with 19 bases separating them. The chain's CDR3 is CASKAQGLSNGELFF. The CDR3 DNA reads TGTGCCAGCAAAGCACAGGGCCTATCAAACGGGGAGCTGTTTTTT.

V is TRBV4-2 and J is TRBJ2-1, with TRBD2 identical over 9 bases. CDR1 is LGHNA, CDR2 YNFKEQ, per germline. The length of the CDR3 is 16 residues. J gave up 0 bases and V 2 bases, and 2 bases lay outside the gene matches. The CDR3 DNA reads TGTGCCAGCAGCCAACATAGCGGGAGCTCCTACAATGAGCAGTTCTTC. Translating gives CASSQHSGSSYNEQFF.

The V gene is TRBV18, the J gene TRBJ2-1; no reliable D call. Germline CDR1 is KGHSH and CDR2 is LQKENI. This CDR3 is 13 amino acids long. Trimming cost V 0 bases and J 3 bases, with 3 bases left between them. The chain's CDR3 is CASSPPHYNEQFF. Written as DNA, the CDR3 is TGTGCCAGCTCACCACCCCACTACAATGAGCAGTTCTTC. Looking up the rest from reference TRBV18 and TRBJ2-1 gives the full variable domain: NAGVMQNPRHLVRRRGQEARLRCSPMKGHSHVYWYRQLPEEGLKFMVYLQKENIIDESGMPKERFSAEFPKEGPSILRIQQVVRGDSAAYFCASSPPHYNEQFFGPGTRLTVL.

This sequence joins TRBV20-1 and TRBJ2-5, with D hard to call. Germline lookup yields CDR1 DFQATT and CDR2 SNEGSKA (reference sequence). This CDR3 is built from 11 residues. Trimming took 3 bases from V and 1 from J, leaving 3 bases between them. CDR3 coding DNA: TGCAGTGCTAGGGCCCAAGAGACCCAGTACTTC. The encoded protein is CSARAQETQYF.

The rearrangement uses TRBV7-3 and TRBJ1-1; D gene unclear. The CDR3 loop spans 15 amino acids. In germline, CDR1 is SGHTA, CDR2 FQGTGA. V was clipped by 8 bases and J by 4 bases, with 20 bases between them. As DNA, the CDR3 is TGTGCCAGCGGAAAAAAGCTGGGATACGGCACTGAAGCTTTCTTT. It encodes CASGKKLGYGTEAFF.

The chain has TRBV19 and TRBJ2-4, with no clear D. Trimming pared 9 bases from V and 4 bases from J, leaving 16 bases between. Per germline, CDR1 LNHDA and CDR2 SQIVND (reference sequence). There are 14 residues in the CDR3. CDR3 sequence: CASETPGPKNIQYF. Written as DNA, the CDR3 is TGTGCCAGCGAGACCCCCGGGCCTAAAAACATTCAGTACTTC. Full variable domain (remainder filled in from reference TRBV19 and TRBJ2-4): DGGITQSPKYLFRKEGQNVTLSCEQNLNHDAMYWYRQDPGQGLRLIYYSQIVNDFQKGDIAEGYSVSREKKESFPLTVTSAQKNPTAFYLCASETPGPKNIQYFGAGTRLSVL.

The V call is TRBV18, the J call TRBJ2-5, with D perhaps being TRBD1 or TRBD2 (5 bases each). The CDR3 is made up of 14 amino acids. Germline loops: CDR1 KGHSH, CDR2 LQKENI. Trimming removed 0 bases at V and 2 bases at J, with 7 bases between. The CDR3 is CASSPPGAQETQYF. In nucleotides, the CDR3 is TGTGCCAGCTCACCACCCGGGGCTCAAGAGACCCAGTACTTC. Supplemented by reference TRBV18 and TRBJ2-5, the full variable domain reads NAGVMQNPRHLVRRRGQEARLRCSPMKGHSHVYWYRQLPEEGLKFMVYLQKENIIDESGMPKERFSAEFPKEGPSILRIQQVVRGDSAAYFCASSPPGAQETQYFGPGTRLLVL.

The V and J genes are TRBV12-2 and TRBJ2-7; the D call TRBD1 from the table was never checked on the DNA. TRBV12-2 is a pseudogene locus. The CDR3 runs to 15 residues. The CDR3 nucleotides read TGTGCAAGTCGCTTAAGACAGGGTATTTCCTACGAGCAGTACTTC. The encoded protein is CASRLRQGISYEQYF.

The table lists this clone with many counts. The chain links TRBV28 to TRBJ1-3; 9 nucleotides line up with TRBD1. The germline V gene encodes CDR1 MDHEN and CDR2 SYDVKM. With 7 bases clipped from V and 4 bases from J, the junction kept 11 bases outside the gene matches. The CDR3 is made up of 16 amino acids. The CDR3 reads CASIAPGQGSGNTIYF. DNA of the CDR3: TGTGCCAGCATCGCTCCGGGACAGGGATCAGGAAACACCATATATTTT.

The chain links TRBV10-3 to TRBJ2-7; TRBD2 agrees at 8 bases. The trim removed 10 bases at V and 2 bases at J, leaving 16 bases unmatched. The CDR3 has 16 amino acids. Germline CDR1 and CDR2: ENHRY and SYGVKD. CDR3 amino acids: CATTPISRRGAYEQYF. CDR3 nucleotides: TGTGCCACGACCCCAATATCAAGGCGGGGGGCCTACGAGCAGTACTTC.